This T cell receptor beta chain was found in a study of CD8+ T cells in alopecia areata. This clone has more than one count but fewer than ten. Its matching antigen is unknown. The study, taken as a whole, reports: Persistence during tofacitinib was seen for many expanded lesional clones in scalp and blood. Clonality exceeded that of normal scalp in lesional scalp, most notably in alopecia totalis/universalis. Relative to mice, TCR sharing across patients was less clear, a difference possibly HLA-related. Normal skin's resident alphabeta T cells are also sequenced in scalp samples.

Treatment here: oral pan-JAK inhibitor, 5-10 mg twice daily. cDNA serving as the sequencing template came from extracted, reverse transcribed RNA. Only in-frame clones appear in the TCRdb table, and some are missing; sequencing was by immunoSEQ multiplex PCR. The sample has around 300,000 clones; around three fifths are singletons. The V gene's germline CDR1 is LGHNA and CDR2 YNFKEQ. V lost 2 bases and J 6 bases, leaving 7 bases between the germline ends. The CDR3 totals 13 residues. This sequence joins TRBV4-2 and TRBJ2-2, with D unclear. This sequence originates from a human donor with alopecia areata. This specimen was CD4+ T cells sorted from blood, taken at week 52, from a patient treated with tofacitinib. The CDR3 is CASSQTVAGELFF. The CDR3 coding sequence is TGTGCCAGCAGCCAAACGGTAGCCGGGGAGCTGTTTTTT.